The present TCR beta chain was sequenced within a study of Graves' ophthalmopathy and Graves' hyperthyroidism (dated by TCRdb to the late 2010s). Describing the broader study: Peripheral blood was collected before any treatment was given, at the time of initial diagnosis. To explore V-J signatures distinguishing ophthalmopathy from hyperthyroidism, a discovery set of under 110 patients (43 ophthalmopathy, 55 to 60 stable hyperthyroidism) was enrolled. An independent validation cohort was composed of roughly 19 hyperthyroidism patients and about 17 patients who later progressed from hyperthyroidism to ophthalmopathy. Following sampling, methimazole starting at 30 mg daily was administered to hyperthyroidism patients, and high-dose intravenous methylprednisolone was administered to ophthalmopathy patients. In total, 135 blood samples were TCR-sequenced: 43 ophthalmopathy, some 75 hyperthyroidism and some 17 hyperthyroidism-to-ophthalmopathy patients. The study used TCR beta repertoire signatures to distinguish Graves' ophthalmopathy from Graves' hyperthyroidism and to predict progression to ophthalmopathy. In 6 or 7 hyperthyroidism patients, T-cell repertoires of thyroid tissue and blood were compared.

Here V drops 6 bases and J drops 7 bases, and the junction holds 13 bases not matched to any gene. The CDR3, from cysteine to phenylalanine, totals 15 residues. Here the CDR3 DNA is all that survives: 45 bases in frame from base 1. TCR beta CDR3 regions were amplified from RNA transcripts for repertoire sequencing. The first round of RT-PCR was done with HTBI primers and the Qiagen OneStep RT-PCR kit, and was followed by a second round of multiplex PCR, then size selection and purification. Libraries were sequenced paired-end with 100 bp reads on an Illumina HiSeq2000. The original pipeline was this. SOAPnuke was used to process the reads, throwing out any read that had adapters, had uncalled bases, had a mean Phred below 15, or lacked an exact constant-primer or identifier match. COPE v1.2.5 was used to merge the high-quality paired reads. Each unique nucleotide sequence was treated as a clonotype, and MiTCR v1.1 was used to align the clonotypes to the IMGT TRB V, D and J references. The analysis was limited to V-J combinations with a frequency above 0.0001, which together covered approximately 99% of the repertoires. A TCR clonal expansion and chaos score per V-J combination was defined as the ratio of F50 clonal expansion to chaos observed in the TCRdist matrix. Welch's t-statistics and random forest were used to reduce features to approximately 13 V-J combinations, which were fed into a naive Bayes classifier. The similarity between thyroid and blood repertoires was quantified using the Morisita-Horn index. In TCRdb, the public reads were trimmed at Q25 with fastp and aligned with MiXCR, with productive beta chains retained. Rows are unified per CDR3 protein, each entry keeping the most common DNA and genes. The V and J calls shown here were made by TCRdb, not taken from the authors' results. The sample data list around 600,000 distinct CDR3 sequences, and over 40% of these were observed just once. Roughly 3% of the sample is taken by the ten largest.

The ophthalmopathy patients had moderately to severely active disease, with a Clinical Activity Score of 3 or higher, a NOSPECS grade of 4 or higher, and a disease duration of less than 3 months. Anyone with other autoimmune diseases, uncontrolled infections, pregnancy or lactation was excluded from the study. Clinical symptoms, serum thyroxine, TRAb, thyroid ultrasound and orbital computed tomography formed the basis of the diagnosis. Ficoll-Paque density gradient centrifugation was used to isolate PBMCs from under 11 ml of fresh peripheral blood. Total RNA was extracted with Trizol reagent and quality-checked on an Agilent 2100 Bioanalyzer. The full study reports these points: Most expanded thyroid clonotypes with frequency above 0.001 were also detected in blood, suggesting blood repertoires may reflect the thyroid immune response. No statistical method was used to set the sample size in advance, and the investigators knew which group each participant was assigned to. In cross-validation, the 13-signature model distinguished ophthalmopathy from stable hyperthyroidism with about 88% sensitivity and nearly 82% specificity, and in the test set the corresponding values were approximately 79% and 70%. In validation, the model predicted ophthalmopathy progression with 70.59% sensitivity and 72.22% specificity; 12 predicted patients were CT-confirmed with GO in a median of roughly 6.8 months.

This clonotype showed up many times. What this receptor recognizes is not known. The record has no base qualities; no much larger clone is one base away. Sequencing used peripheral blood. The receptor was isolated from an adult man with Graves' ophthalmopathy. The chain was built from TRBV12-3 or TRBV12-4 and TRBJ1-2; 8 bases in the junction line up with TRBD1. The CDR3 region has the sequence CASSLVWTGISGYTF. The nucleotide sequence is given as TGTGCCAGCAGCCTCGTTTGGACAGGGATTTCTGGCTACACCTTC.